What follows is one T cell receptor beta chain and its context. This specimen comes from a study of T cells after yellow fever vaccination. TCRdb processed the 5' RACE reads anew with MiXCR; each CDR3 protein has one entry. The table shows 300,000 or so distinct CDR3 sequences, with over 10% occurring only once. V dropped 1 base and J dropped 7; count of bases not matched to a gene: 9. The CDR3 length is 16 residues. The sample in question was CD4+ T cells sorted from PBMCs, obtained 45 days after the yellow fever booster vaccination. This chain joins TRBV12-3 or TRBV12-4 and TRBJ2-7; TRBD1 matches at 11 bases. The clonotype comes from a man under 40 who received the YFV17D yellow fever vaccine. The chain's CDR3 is CASSLGSRTGGWEQYF. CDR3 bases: TGTGCCAGCAGTTTAGGGTCCAGGACAGGGGGCTGGGAGCAGTACTTC.